The 31 T cell receptor beta chains below all came from one sample that was sequenced in a study of blood T cell repertoires in COVID-19. Generated by immunoSEQ multiplex PCR, the TCRdb table keeps only in-frame clones and is missing some. Seen here are under 500,000 clones, about 85% observed once, and the top ten hold roughly 1.9%. The specimen sequenced was PBMCs or T cells enriched from blood (not recorded which). The receptors were gathered from a woman under 30 with acute COVID-19.

V and J are TRBV4-1 and TRBJ2-5; 11 nucleotides agree with TRBD2. The J segment lost 3 bases and the V segment lost 0 bases, leaving 9 bases of the junction unmatched. CDR1 MGHRA and CDR2 YSYEKL come from the germline V gene. The CDR3 runs 18 residues. The CDR3 region is CASSQDAGTSGPEETQYF. CDR3 DNA sequence: TGCGCCAGCAGCCAAGATGCCGGGACTAGCGGTCCCGAAGAGACCCAGTACTTC.

The chain carries TRBV10-2 and TRBJ2-2; D call uncertain. Germline V gives CDR1 WSHSY, CDR2 SAAADI. The CDR3 is 14 amino acids. V lost 6 bases, J lost 0 bases, and 8 bases lay in between. The CDR3 DNA reads as TGCGCCAGCAGGACCAGGCCGAACACCGGGGAGCTGTTTTTT. Its protein product is CASRTRPNTGELFF.

The V gene is TRBV7-3, the J gene TRBJ2-3; D may be TRBD2 (5 bases). This CDR3 region has 16 residues. Germline V gene sequence: CDR1 SGHTA, CDR2 FQGTGA. V was trimmed by 5 bases and J by 4 bases, leaving 19 bases between them. The CDR3 DNA reads as TGTGCCAGCAGCCCCCGGTCGGGGAGTGGGGCAGATACGCAGTATTTT. Its translation: CASSPRSGSGADTQYF. Complete variable domain (other parts from reference TRBV7-3 and TRBJ2-3): GAGVSQTPSNKVTEKGKYVELRCDPISGHTALYWYRQSLGQGPEFLIYFQGTGAADDSGLPNDRFFAVRPEGSVSTLKIQRTERGDSAVYLCASSPRSGSGADTQYFGPGTRLTVL.

This clone was detected only once. The chain uses TRBV27 and TRBJ1-1, with 7 positions matching TRBD1. CDR3 length: 16 residues. The trim removed 7 bases at V and 0 bases at J, leaving 11 bases unmatched. Germline assignment: CDR1 MNHEY and CDR2 SMNVEV (reference sequence). CDR3 sequence: CASTQGGARMNTEAFF. The CDR3 DNA sequence: TGTGCCAGCACTCAAGGGGGCGCCCGGATGAACACTGAAGCTTTCTTT.

This chain links TRBV4-3 with TRBJ1-2; 7 nucleotides agree with TRBD1. This CDR3 contains 19 residues. Losses at the gene ends were 0 bases for V and 0 bases for J; bases not matched to a gene: 13. Germline loops: CDR1 LGHNA, CDR2 YSLEER. The CDR3 loop reads CASSQEQGTRLPANYGYTF. The CDR3 DNA reads as TGCGCCAGCAGCCAAGAACAGGGGACCCGCCTACCGGCTAACTATGGCTACACCTTC.

This clone was seen a handful of times. The chain couples TRBV3-1 (or the pseudogene TRBV3-2) to TRBJ2-7, with 9 bases aligning to TRBD1. The CDR3 length is 15 residues. Germline values: CDR1 LGHDT, CDR2 YNNKEL (reference sequence). V shed 4 bases and J 2 bases; nucleotides not matched to a gene: 6. The CDR3 reads CASSPGQGKPYEQYF. The CDR3 bases are TGTGCCAGCAGCCCCGGACAGGGGAAGCCCTACGAGCAGTACTTC.

This chain joins TRBV27 and TRBJ1-1; 8 bases map to TRBD1. Germline V gives CDR1 MNHEY, CDR2 SMNVEV (reference sequence). The CDR3 sequence is 16 residues long. V lost 0 bases, J lost 5 bases, and 8 bases stayed unmatched. CDR3 amino acids: CASSLSPTGVWTEAFF. The CDR3 coding sequence is TGTGCCAGCAGTTTATCACCGACAGGGGTATGGACTGAAGCTTTCTTT.

The V gene is TRBV3-1 (or the pseudogene TRBV3-2), the J gene TRBJ1-2; D gene ambiguous. This CDR3 has 13 residues. Germline-derived CDR1 and CDR2 are LGHDT and YNNKEL (reference sequence). Trimming shortened V by 4 bases and J by 5 bases, and 11 bases separated the two germline ends. The CDR3 sequence: CASSLGGYYGYTF. The CDR3 bases are TGTGCCAGCAGCCTAGGAGGTTATTATGGCTACACCTTC.

The V and J genes are TRBV7-8 and TRBJ2-7; D gene uncertain. The ends were cut back, 5 bases at V and 3 bases at J, with 8 bases in the middle. CDR1 SGHVS and CDR2 FQNEAQ come from the germline V gene. This CDR3 spans 12 amino acids. CDR3 sequence (DNA): TGTGCCAGCAGCCAATCGTACTACGAGCAGTACTTC. It is translated as CASSQSYYEQYF.

This clone appeared a single time. The V gene is TRBV14, the J gene TRBJ1-2; no definite D call. Per germline, CDR1 SGHDN and CDR2 FVKESK. This CDR3 has 15 residues. V lost 1 base and J lost 4, with 13 bases in between. The CDR3: CASSQGSTAGYGYTF. In DNA form, the CDR3 reads TGTGCCAGCAGCCAAGGGTCAACAGCCGGCTATGGCTACACCTTC.

This sequence joins TRBV28 and TRBJ2-7; 11 nucleotides agree with TRBD2. The CDR3 is 15 residues long. V was clipped by 2 bases and J by 2 bases; unmatched bases: 2. CDR1 MDHEN and CDR2 SYDVKM come from the germline V gene. CDR3 residues: CASSLRGLAAYEQYF. In DNA form, the CDR3 reads TGTGCCAGCAGTTTAAGGGGACTAGCGGCCTACGAGCAGTACTTC.

In nucleotides, the CDR3 is TGTGCCTGGAGTGTAGTAGCAGAATCCTACGAGCAGTACTTC. Its translation is CAWSVVAESYEQYF. This chain joins TRBV30 and TRBJ2-7; D is unresolved. Germline V lookup: CDR1 GTSNPN, CDR2 SVGIG (reference sequence). CDR3 length equals 14 residues. V lost 0 bases, J lost 1 base, and 10 bases lay in between.

The genes are TRBV4-1 and TRBJ1-1, with 9 positions matching TRBD1. Trimming at V came to 1 base and at J to 3 bases, leaving 3 bases not matched to a gene. The CDR3 spans 15 residues. The germline gives CDR1 MGHRA, CDR2 YSYEKL. The CDR3 DNA follows: TGCGCCAGCAGCCAAGGGACAGGGGCAGACACTGAAGCTTTCTTT. It encodes CASSQGTGADTEAFF.

This clone was picked up one time. This chain links TRBV3-1 (or the pseudogene TRBV3-2) with TRBJ2-1, with TRBD1 matching over 7 bases. Losses at the gene ends were 4 bases for V and 7 bases for J; bases not matched to a gene: 13. Per germline, CDR1 LGHDT and CDR2 YNNKEL (reference sequence). The CDR3 length is 16 residues. CDR3 bases: TGTGCCAGCAGCCCTTCCGACAGGGTAGTTGCAAATGAGCAGTTCTTC. Residues: CASSPSDRVVANEQFF.

V usage is TRBV28 and J usage is TRBJ2-2; 7 positions match TRBD1. J was trimmed by 0 bases and V by 3 bases; bases with no gene match: 4. The CDR3 is 16 residues long. Germline values: CDR1 MDHEN, CDR2 SYDVKM. The CDR3 is CASSFRDRANTGELFF. Here the CDR3 DNA reads TGTGCCAGCAGTTTTCGGGACAGAGCGAACACCGGGGAGCTGTTTTTT.

The rearrangement joins TRBV19 to TRBJ2-7, with 11 bases fitting TRBD2. The CDR3 loop spans 19 amino acids. V dropped 5 bases and J dropped 4; count of bases not matched to a gene: 19. Germline V gives CDR1 LNHDA, CDR2 SQIVND (reference sequence). This chain's CDR3 is CASSGGRTSGSLGRYEQYF. The DNA of the CDR3 is TGTGCCAGTAGTGGTGGACGAACTAGCGGGAGCCTTGGCCGATACGAGCAGTACTTC.

DNA of the CDR3: TGTGCCAGTAGTCCTAGCGGGTTTCTCACAGATACGCAGTATTTT. This sequence encodes CASSPSGFLTDTQYF. This chain joins TRBV19 and TRBJ2-3; 8 bases match TRBD2. V lost 5 bases to trimming and J lost 2 bases; unmatched junction nucleotides: 6. Per the germline V gene, CDR1 is LNHDA and CDR2 is SQIVND (reference sequence). The CDR3 contains 15 residues.

The count of this clone is one. The chain couples TRBV28 to TRBJ1-1; 7 positions match TRBD1. Per the germline V gene, CDR1 is MDHEN and CDR2 is SYDVKM. V shed 5 bases and J 4 bases; nucleotides not matched to a gene: 7. This CDR3 is built from 14 residues. CDR3 in amino acids: CASSRDSGSTEAFF. CDR3 nucleotide sequence: TGTGCCAGCAGTCGGGACAGCGGGTCCACTGAAGCTTTCTTT. Full variable domain (missing parts from reference TRBV28 and TRBJ1-1): DVKVTQSSRYLVKRTGEKVFLECVQDMDHENMFWYRQDPGLGLRLIYFSYDVKMKEKGDIPEGYSVSREKKERFSLILESASTNQTSMYLCASSRDSGSTEAFFGQGTRLTVV.

This chain connects TRBV5-1 to TRBJ1-6; TRBD1 is a possible D gene (6 bases). The germline gives CDR1 SGHRS, CDR2 YFSETQ. The ends were cut back, 0 bases at V and 6 bases at J, with 10 bases in the middle. There are 15 residues in the CDR3. CDR3 DNA sequence: TGCGCCAGCAGCTTGGAAGGACAGTTTAATTCACCCCTCCACTTT. Protein product: CASSLEGQFNSPLHF.

The V and J genes are TRBV28 and TRBJ1-2; unclear D gene. This CDR3 has 12 amino acids. Trimming shortened V by 6 bases and J by 0 bases, and 5 bases separated the two germline ends. CDR1 and CDR2 (germline): MDHEN, SYDVKM. The CDR3 is CASSRANYGYTF. DNA for the CDR3: TGTGCCAGCAGCCGGGCTAACTATGGCTACACCTTC.

The rearrangement uses TRBV27 and TRBJ1-3, with D perhaps matching TRBD1 (5 bases). This CDR3 contains 13 residues. V was shortened by 4 bases and J by 9 bases, with 13 bases between the two germline ends. CDR1 and CDR2 from the germline V gene are MNHEY and SMNVEV (reference sequence). Written as DNA, the CDR3 is TGTGCCAGCAGTTACGGGAGGGGTGGCACCATATATTTT. Protein product: CASSYGRGGTIYF.

The V call is TRBV7-9, the J call TRBJ1-2; TRBD1 matches at 7 bases. J gave up 8 bases and V 5 bases, and 14 bases lay outside the gene matches. Per germline, CDR1 SEHNR and CDR2 FQNEAQ (reference sequence). The CDR3 is 15 residues long. CDR3 nucleotide sequence: TGTGCCAGCAGCGCCTCAACCGGGACAGAAGGGGGCTACACCTTC. Translated, it gives CASSASTGTEGGYTF.

This chain joins TRBV5-1 and TRBJ1-4; perhaps TRBD1 as D (6 bases). The V gene lost 5 bases and the J gene lost 0 bases, with 8 bases spanning the gap. This CDR3 comprises 14 residues. Germline loops: CDR1 SGHRS, CDR2 YFSETQ. The CDR3 sequence is CASRDSATNEKLFF. The CDR3 nucleotides read TGCGCCAGCAGGGACAGTGCAACTAATGAAAAACTGTTTTTT.

This clone was observed a single time. The V and J genes are TRBV3-1 (or the pseudogene TRBV3-2) and TRBJ2-5; D remains ambiguous. Germline CDR1 and CDR2: LGHDT and YNNKEL (reference sequence). This CDR3 contains 12 residues. The V and J ends lost 4 bases and 5 bases respectively, with 8 bases between them. The CDR3: CASSLSMETQYF. CDR3 bases: TGTGCCAGCAGCCTTTCTATGGAGACCCAGTACTTC.

This rearrangement joins TRBV11-2 to TRBJ2-7; a possible D gene is TRBD1 (6 bases). CDR3 length equals 13 residues. Germline CDR1 SGHAT, CDR2 FQNNGV. Trimming took 5 bases from V and 7 from J, leaving 15 bases between them. As DNA, the CDR3 is TGTGCCAGCAGCGTGGGGGCTCTGGGGGAGCAGTACTTC. This codes for CASSVGALGEQYF.

The V call is TRBV6-1, the J call TRBJ2-4, with TRBD2 matching 10 bases. V dropped 2 bases and J dropped 2; count of bases not matched to a gene: 3. The length of the CDR3 is 16 residues. The germline CDR1 and CDR2 sequences are MNHNS and SASEGT. This chain's CDR3 is CASSETSGVSKNIQYF. In DNA form, the CDR3 reads TGTGCCAGCAGTGAAACTAGCGGGGTCTCCAAAAACATTCAGTACTTC.

V usage is TRBV20-1 and J usage is TRBJ2-7, with 9 bases lining up with TRBD2. V trimming: 3 bases; J trimming: 2 bases; junction bases outside the gene matches: 5. Germline V gene sequence: CDR1 DFQATT, CDR2 SNEGSKA (reference sequence). The CDR3 sequence is 14 residues long. CDR3 residues: CSASALAGAYEQYF. The CDR3 bases are TGCAGTGCTAGTGCGTTAGCGGGAGCCTACGAGCAGTACTTC.

This clone was recorded once. This chain uses TRBV5-1 with TRBJ2-5, with 9 nucleotides matching TRBD2. Germline V gives CDR1 SGHRS, CDR2 YFSETQ. J was trimmed by 5 bases and V by 4 bases; bases with no gene match: 6. The CDR3 runs 14 residues. CDR3 amino acids: CASSAGLAGETQYF. CDR3 nucleotides: TGCGCCAGCAGCGCGGGACTAGCTGGGGAGACCCAGTACTTC.

The chain links TRBV14 to TRBJ2-3, with D possibly TRBD2 on 6 matching bases. This CDR3 is 12 amino acids long. CDR1 is SGHDN and CDR2 is FVKESK in the germline V gene. Trimming removed 11 bases from V and 0 bases from J, with 9 bases in between. CDR3 DNA: TGTGCCTGCGGGGCCAGCACAGATACGCAGTATTTT. As protein: CACGASTDTQYF.

The CDR3 bases are TGTGCCAGCAGCTGGGCCGCAGCTAACTATGGCTACACCTTC. This encodes CASSWAAANYGYTF. The V and J genes are TRBV5-8 and TRBJ1-2; D gene ambiguous. The CDR3 consists of 14 residues. Deletions cut 3 bases from V and 0 bases from J, with 9 bases between. Germline V CDR1 and CDR2: SGHTS, YDEGEE.

V and J are TRBV18 and TRBJ1-3; no definite D call. The CDR3 totals 14 residues. V lost 4 bases to trimming and J lost 1 base, with 8 bases between them. CDR1 and CDR2 from the germline V gene are KGHSH and LQKENI. The CDR3 bases are TGTGCCAGCTCACTACAGTATTCTGGAAACACCATATATTTT. Amino acid sequence: CASSLQYSGNTIYF.